Below, 32 T cell receptor beta chains from the same sample are listed, as sequenced in a study of blood T cells in healthy people across ages. Then a second PCR, running about 7 to 11 cycles, was carried out with a sample-barcoded 5' primer and a J-beta primer mix. MiXCR, applied by TCRdb to the 5' RACE reads, yields one record per CDR3 protein. The table records roughly 640,000 distinct CDR3 sequences, about 30% of them present only once. Sequences were obtained from blood. These receptors all stem from an elderly woman in good health.

This clonotype was picked up many times. The rearrangement links TRBV5-6 to TRBJ2-1, with unresolved D. V lost 0 bases and J lost 5, with 6 bases in between. CDR3 length equals 13 residues. Per germline, CDR1 SGHDT and CDR2 YYEEEE. This CDR3 reads CASSLGVDNEQFF. CDR3 in DNA: TGTGCCAGCAGCTTGGGTGTTGACAATGAGCAGTTCTTC.

The chain carries TRBV6-1 and TRBJ1-4; 8 bases fit TRBD1. Unmatched junction bases numbered 17, after V lost 5 bases and J lost 3 bases. Germline-derived CDR1 and CDR2 are MNHNS and SASEGT. There are 19 residues in the CDR3. The CDR3, as DNA: TGTGCCAGCAGTCCTACTGATCCAGGGGGCCAGGGGTCTAATGAAAAACTGTTTTTT. Amino acids: CASSPTDPGGQGSNEKLFF.

The genes are TRBV20-1 and TRBJ2-3; TRBD2 matches 10 bases. CDR1 and CDR2 (germline): DFQATT, SNEGSKA (reference sequence). V dropped 3 bases and J dropped 2; count of bases not matched to a gene: 14. CDR3 length equals 18 residues. The chain's CDR3 is CSASVAGGYSPVTDTQYF. CDR3 sequence (DNA): TGCAGTGCTAGCGTAGCGGGGGGATACTCTCCCGTCACAGATACGCAGTATTTT.

This clonotype was counted at least ten times. This chain links TRBV27 with TRBJ2-7; D call uncertain. Germline V lookup: CDR1 MNHEY, CDR2 SMNVEV (reference sequence). With 5 bases removed from V and 7 bases from J, the gap between germline ends came to 6 bases. The CDR3 is 10 residues long. CDR3 in amino acids: CASSPQEQYF. In DNA form, the CDR3 reads TGTGCCAGCAGTCCTCAGGAGCAGTACTTC.

The rearrangement uses TRBV7-2 and TRBJ2-3; no reliable D call. This CDR3 has 12 residues. CDR1 and CDR2 from the germline V gene are SGHTA and FQGNSA. V shed 5 bases and J shed 6 bases, with 9 bases lying between them. The CDR3 DNA follows: TGTGCCAGCAGCGTCCTCCCTGATACGCAGTATTTT. Translated, it gives CASSVLPDTQYF.

This clonotype came up many times. The V and J genes are TRBV20-1 and TRBJ2-7, with 9 bases lining up with TRBD1. Germline trimming cut 5 bases from V and 0 bases from J; bases unmatched to any gene: 11. CDR3 length: 16 residues. The V gene's germline CDR1 is DFQATT and CDR2 SNEGSKA (reference sequence). The CDR3 DNA reads as TGCAGTGCTGGAAGGAGGACAGGGGCCAGCTCCTACGAGCAGTACTTC. Protein: CSAGRRTGASSYEQYF.

This clonotype came up many times. The V call is TRBV7-3, the J call TRBJ2-3; 7 bases align to TRBD2. Germline V gives CDR1 SGHTA, CDR2 FQGTGA. Unmatched junction bases numbered 8, after V lost 2 bases and J lost 0 bases. CDR3 length: 17 amino acids. The CDR3, as DNA: TGTGCCAGCAGCTTACAGAGCGGGGCCACTAGCACAGATACGCAGTATTTT. Amino acids: CASSLQSGATSTDTQYF.

This clonotype was seen repeatedly, ten times or more. This chain uses TRBV7-2 with TRBJ2-3; no clear D gene. This CDR3 region has 13 residues. From germline, CDR1 is SGHTA and CDR2 FQGNSA. V was clipped by 3 bases and J by 5 bases, with 9 bases between them. The CDR3 DNA reads as TGTGCCAGCAGCTTTGTACTCGAAGATACGCAGTATTTT. Translating it yields CASSFVLEDTQYF. Full variable domain (outside the CDR3, taken from reference TRBV7-2 and TRBJ2-3): GAGVSQSPSNKVTEKGKDVELRCDPISGHTALYWYRQSLGQGLEFLIYFQGNSAPDKSGLPSDRFSAERTGGSVSTLTIQRTQQEDSAVYLCASSFVLEDTQYFGPGTRLTVL.

This chain connects TRBV20-1 to TRBJ1-5; TRBD1 aligns across 7 bases. CDR1 and CDR2 from the germline V gene are DFQATT and SNEGSKA (reference sequence). CDR3 length: 12 residues. Losses at the gene ends were 6 bases for V and 7 bases for J; bases not matched to a gene: 6. The CDR3 bases are TGCAGTGCGGAGGGACAGTCCCAGCCCCAGCATTTT. It is translated as CSAEGQSQPQHF.

This clonotype was detected only a few times. A read error may explain this, as a much larger clone is one base away. The chain is built from TRBV18 and TRBJ2-5; 9 bases are shared with TRBD1. The ends lost 3 bases at V and 11 bases at J; junction bases unmatched: 16. This CDR3 spans 16 amino acids. Germline CDR1 KGHSH, CDR2 LQKENI. The CDR3 here is CASSPRSGQGFNEQYF. The CDR3 coding sequence is TGTGCCAGCTCACCTCGATCAGGACAGGGGTTCAATGAGCAGTACTTC.

This clonotype was seen many times. This sequence may be a read error, since a much larger clone differs from it by one base. The rearrangement uses TRBV4-3 and TRBJ2-5; no clear D. The CDR3 is 13 residues long. Per the germline V gene, CDR1 is LGHNA and CDR2 is YSLEER. Between the trimmed V and J ends, which lost 3 bases and 11 bases, there was a span of 16 bases. CDR3: CASSHRLDNEQYF. Here the CDR3 DNA reads TGCGCCAGCAGCCACAGATTAGACAATGAGCAGTACTTC.

This chain joins TRBV6-1 and TRBJ2-5; TRBD1 matches at 10 bases. CDR3 size: 15 residues. V shed 4 bases and J 6 bases; nucleotides not matched to a gene: 8. CDR1 is MNHNS and CDR2 is SASEGT in the germline V gene. The CDR3 nucleotides read TGTGCCAGCAGTGTTGGGACAGGGGCATGGAAGACCCAGTACTTC. This codes for CASSVGTGAWKTQYF.

This clonotype was seen many times. The chain employs TRBV24-1 and TRBJ2-5, with 7 bases identical to TRBD2. The CDR3 totals 13 residues. J gave up 4 bases and V 9 bases, and 7 bases lay outside the gene matches. Germline V gene sequence: CDR1 KGHDR, CDR2 SFDVKD. CDR3 in amino acids: CATADGGRETQYF. CDR3 nucleotide sequence: TGTGCCACCGCCGACGGGGGGAGAGAGACCCAGTACTTC.

The chain uses TRBV30 and TRBJ2-5; tentatively, D is TRBD2 (5 bases). The CDR3 covers 15 residues. The V and J ends lost 8 bases and 1 base respectively, with 20 bases between them. Germline lookup yields CDR1 GTSNPN and CDR2 SVGIG (reference sequence). In DNA, the CDR3 is TGTGCCAGCAGTGAAGGCGGAGGACCCCAAGAGACCCAGTACTTC. This translates into CASSEGGGPQETQYF. Complete variable domain (other parts from reference TRBV30 and TRBJ2-5): SQTIHQWPATLVQPVGSPLSLECTVEGTSNPNLYWYRQAAGRGLQLLFYSVGIGQISSEVPQNLSASRPQDRQFILSSKKLLLSDSGFYLCASSEGGGPQETQYFGPGTRLLVL.

Note on this clonotype: A clone one base away is much larger, so this may be a read error. The CDR3 loop is CASSLGLAGPPGETQYF. Here the CDR3 DNA reads TGTGCCAGCAGTTTAGGCCTAGCGGGACCCCCGGGGGAGACCCAGTACTTC. The chain is built from TRBV12-3 or TRBV12-4 and TRBJ2-4, with 9 bases that match TRBD2. The DNA end lines up better with TRBJ2-5; the J call may be wrong. CDR3 size: 17 residues.

The chain combines TRBV6-5 with TRBJ2-7, with D possibly TRBD1 on 5 matching bases. The germline V and J ends were trimmed by 5 bases and 6 bases, with 14 bases remaining between them. CDR1 and CDR2 (germline): MNHEY, SVGAGI. CDR3 size: 13 residues. CDR3 coding DNA: TGTGCCAGCAGTGCGTGGCTAGGGGCCGAGCAGTACTTC. This codes for CASSAWLGAEQYF.

This clonotype has more than one count but fewer than ten. The V gene is TRBV7-6, the J gene TRBJ2-7; TRBD1 agrees at 8 bases. This CDR3 region has 15 residues. Germline assignment: CDR1 SGHVS and CDR2 FNYEAQ. V lost 5 bases to trimming and J lost 7 bases; unmatched junction nucleotides: 13. CDR3: CASSRTGRMANEQYF. The CDR3 region has the DNA TGTGCCAGCAGCAGGACAGGGCGAATGGCCAATGAGCAGTACTTC.

This clonotype was detected ten times or more. The chain uses TRBV7-9 and TRBJ1-2; 9 nucleotides line up with TRBD1. The CDR3 runs to 15 residues. V lost 4 bases and J lost 7; bases outside the gene matches: 10. Per the germline V gene, CDR1 is SEHNR and CDR2 is FQNEAQ (reference sequence). This chain's CDR3 is CASSSPQGAWLGYTF. CDR3 coding DNA: TGTGCCAGCAGCTCACCACAGGGGGCCTGGCTTGGCTACACCTTC.

The rearrangement links TRBV5-1 to TRBJ1-1; TRBD1 is a possible D gene (6 bases). V shed 1 base and J shed 7 bases, with 14 bases lying between them. Germline CDR1 SGHRS, CDR2 YFSETQ. CDR3 length equals 14 residues. Written as DNA, the CDR3 is TGCGCCAGCAGCTTGAATGGTCGGGACATTGAAGCTTTCTTT. It translates to CASSLNGRDIEAFF.

At least ten counts were recorded for this clonotype. A junction end diverges from the germline sequence, so it may reflect a read error. The chain has TRBV12-3 or TRBV12-4 and TRBJ2-7, with TRBD2 as a possible D gene (5 bases). The CDR3 length is 14 residues. DNA of the CDR3: TGTGCCAGCAGCTTGAGGGAGCTCTCCTCCGAGCAGTACTTC. It is translated as CASSLRELSSEQYF.

In this sample, this clonotype turned up a few times. This chain joins TRBV4-3 and TRBJ2-5, with D perhaps assigned TRBD1 or TRBD2 (5 bases each). Germline V lookup: CDR1 LGHNA, CDR2 YSLEER. This CDR3 region has 14 residues. Trimming shortened V by 1 base and J by 3 bases, and 9 bases separated the two germline ends. The CDR3 DNA reads as TGCGCCAGCAGCCAAGGGTTGGGGGAAGAGACCCAGTACTTC. It is translated as CASSQGLGEETQYF.

This clonotype showed up just a few times. A much larger clone differs from this one at a single base, so this may be a read error. The chain recombines TRBV6-1 with TRBJ2-7; D is uncertain. This CDR3 spans 12 amino acids. Deletions cut 6 bases from V and 2 bases from J, with 8 bases between. The V gene's germline CDR1 is MNHNS and CDR2 SASEGT. The DNA for the CDR3 is TGTGCCAGCAGCGGGTCTACCTACGAGCAGTACTTC. As protein: CASSGSTYEQYF.

This clonotype was recorded at least ten times. V is TRBV5-1 and J is TRBJ1-6; 7 nucleotides align to TRBD1. From germline, CDR1 is SGHRS and CDR2 YFSETQ. The trim removed 4 bases at V and 6 bases at J, leaving 10 bases unmatched. CDR3 length: 16 residues. The DNA for the CDR3 is TGCGCCAGCAGCCCCGACCCCGGGACAGCTAATTCACCCCTCCACTTT. It is translated as CASSPDPGTANSPLHF. The full variable domain, in which reference TRBV5-1 and TRBJ1-6 provide the parts outside the CDR3, is KAGVTQTPRYLIKTRGQQVTLSCSPISGHRSVSWYQQTPGQGLQFLFEYFSETQRNKGNFPGRFSGRQFSNSRSEMNVSTLELGDSALYLCASSPDPGTANSPLHFGNGTRLTVT.

This clonotype was observed many times. The chain employs TRBV12-3 or TRBV12-4 and TRBJ2-3; TRBD1 matches at 8 bases. The CDR3 sequence is 14 residues long. J lost 2 bases, V lost 5 bases, and 3 bases had no gene match. DNA of the CDR3: TGTGCCAGCAGTCCGGACAGGGCCACAGATACGCAGTATTTT. Translation gives CASSPDRATDTQYF.

Turning to this clonotype: This clone may be a read error of a much larger clone one base away. V is TRBV15 and J is TRBJ2-1; TRBD1 agrees at 7 bases. CDR1 is LNHNV and CDR2 is YYDKDF in the germline V gene (reference sequence). CDR3 length: 15 residues. The DNA for the CDR3 is TGTGCCACCAGCAGAGAGACAGGGCTTAAGAATGAGCGGTTCTTC. Translated, it gives CATSRETGLKNERFF. Together with reference TRBV15 and TRBJ2-1, the CDR3 gives the full variable domain: DAMVIQNPRYQVTQFGKPVTLSCSQTLNHNVMYWYQQKSSQAPKLLFHYYDKDFNNEADTPDNFQSRRPNTSFCFLDIRSPGLGDTAMYLCATSRETGLKNERFFGPGTRLTVL.

The table lists this clonotype with a count of one. The V and J genes are TRBV11-1 and TRBJ2-7, with D uncertain. Germline V gene data show CDR1 as SGHAT and CDR2 as FQDESV (reference sequence). This CDR3 contains 13 residues. V was shortened by 5 bases and J by 10 bases, with 18 bases between the two germline ends. Here the CDR3 reads CASSTGRKEAQYF. The CDR3 region has the DNA TGTGCCAGCAGCACTGGTAGAAAAGAGGCCCAGTACTTC.

The CDR3 nucleotides are TGCAGTGCCATAACGGGACTAGCGGGGGGGGGCACAGATACGCAGTATTTT. Translation gives CSAITGLAGGGTDTQYF. The chain carries TRBV20-1 and TRBJ2-3; 16 nucleotides match TRBD2. CDR3 length: 17 amino acids. Germline-derived CDR1 and CDR2 are DFQATT and SNEGSKA (reference sequence). V lost 6 bases, J lost 1 base, and 7 bases stayed unmatched.

The chain couples TRBV4-3 to TRBJ2-2; possibly TRBD2 for D (5 bases). The V end was cut by 0 bases, the J end by 8 bases, with 10 bases between. CDR1 and CDR2 from the germline V gene are LGHNA and YSLEER. The CDR3 totals 14 residues. Here the CDR3 reads CASSQEKRVGELFF. CDR3 nucleotide sequence: TGCGCCAGCAGCCAAGAAAAGAGGGTTGGGGAGCTGTTTTTT.

Ten or more counts support this clonotype. This rearrangement joins TRBV30 to TRBJ2-7; weak D call: TRBD1 (5 bases). The germline gives CDR1 GTSNPN, CDR2 SVGIG (reference sequence). The CDR3 contains 12 residues. V was trimmed by 1 base and J by 3 bases, leaving 7 bases between them. The CDR3: CAWSATGYEQYF. The CDR3 nucleotides read TGTGCCTGGAGTGCAACAGGCTACGAGCAGTACTTC.

At least ten counts were recorded for this clonotype. This CDR3 is CASSFRGLETEAFF. The DNA for the CDR3 is TGCGCCAGCAGCTTCCGGGGGCTCGAGACTGAAGCTTTCTTT. The chain links TRBV5-1 to TRBJ1-1; D may be TRBD1 (6 bases). The CDR3 contains 14 residues. V lost 2 bases and J lost 5, with 13 bases in between. CDR1 and CDR2 from the germline V gene are SGHRS and YFSETQ.

There are a few counts of this clonotype. This chain joins TRBV5-6 and TRBJ1-4; D is undetermined. Trimming stripped 2 bases from V and 0 bases from J, with 11 bases between. In germline, CDR1 is SGHDT, CDR2 YYEEEE. The CDR3 spans 16 residues. Written as DNA, the CDR3 is TGTGCCAGCAGCTTCCGGGCACAGTCAACTAATGAAAAACTGTTTTTT. Amino acid sequence: CASSFRAQSTNEKLFF.

Ten or more counts support this clonotype. This rearrangement joins TRBV20-1 to TRBJ2-7, with 9 bases that match TRBD1. This CDR3 comprises 16 residues. Per germline, CDR1 DFQATT and CDR2 SNEGSKA (reference sequence). Trimming took 0 bases from V and 3 from J; bases not matched to a gene: 9. The CDR3 bases are TGCAGTGCTAGAGATAGGCTACAGGGGGCTTTCTACGAGCAGTACTTC. Amino acid sequence: CSARDRLQGAFYEQYF.